These T cell receptor beta chains were read from a single sample in a study of OX40 agonist ivuxolimab in advanced cancers. TCRdb keeps only in-frame clones here, not all; method: immunoSEQ multiplex PCR. The data hold some 85,000 clones, with more than 80% observed a single time. This specimen was CD4+ or CD8+ T cells sorted from blood, taken in a trial of the OX40 agonist ivuxolimab. Receptors were obtained from an adult with an advanced solid tumor such as melanoma, head and neck, liver or kidney cancer. Both conserved end residues are part of each CDR3. The order of the fields is CDR3 length, D gene, J gene, V gene, CDR3 DNA, CDR3 protein. The D gene is left open where the match is weak.

cdr3_length: 13; d_call: -; j_call: TRBJ2-5; v_call: TRBV18; cdr3_nt: TGTGCCAGCTCACCCGGCAGGGCGGAGACCCAGTACTTC; cdr3_aa: CASSPGRAETQYF
cdr3_length: 12; d_call: -; j_call: TRBJ2-1; v_call: TRBV11-2; cdr3_nt: TGTGCCAGCAGCTTAGTCCCTAATGAGCAGTTCTTC; cdr3_aa: CASSLVPNEQFF
cdr3_length: 17; d_call: TRBD2; j_call: TRBJ2-5; v_call: TRBV28; cdr3_nt: TGTGCCAGCAGTTCTTGGACTAGCGGGAGGGCCAAAGAGACCCAGTACTTC; cdr3_aa: CASSSWTSGRAKETQYF
cdr3_length: 13; d_call: TRBD1; j_call: TRBJ2-5; v_call: TRBV29-1; cdr3_nt: TGCAGCGTGGGGGACAGGGAAGGGGAGACCCAGTACTTC; cdr3_aa: CSVGDREGETQYF
cdr3_length: 16; d_call: -; j_call: TRBJ1-1; v_call: TRBV5-1; cdr3_nt: TGCGCCAGCAGCCCTAGGACCGGATCCGTCCTCACTGAAGCTTTCTTT; cdr3_aa: CASSPRTGSVLTEAFF
cdr3_length: 14; d_call: TRBD2; j_call: TRBJ2-7; v_call: TRBV2; cdr3_nt: TGTGCCGATGCAAGCGGGACTACTTCCTACGAGCAGTACTTC; cdr3_aa: CADASGTTSYEQYF
cdr3_length: 16; d_call: -; j_call: TRBJ2-2; v_call: TRBV5-4; cdr3_nt: TGTGCCAGCAGCTTGCCCGAGGGCACATACACCGGGGAGCTGTTTTTT; cdr3_aa: CASSLPEGTYTGELFF
cdr3_length: 15; d_call: -; j_call: TRBJ2-7; v_call: TRBV6-1; cdr3_nt: TGTGCCAGCGGGTTTCTCTCCCCCCCCAGTAGCGAGCAGTACTTC; cdr3_aa: CASGFLSPPSSEQYF
cdr3_length: 13; d_call: TRBD1; j_call: TRBJ1-5; v_call: TRBV28; cdr3_nt: TGTGCCAGCAGTACAGGGGGTAATCAGCCCCAGCATTTT; cdr3_aa: CASSTGGNQPQHF
cdr3_length: 13; d_call: -; j_call: TRBJ1-5; v_call: TRBV5-6; cdr3_nt: TGTGCCAGCAGTCGGAAGGGGAATCAGCCCCAGCATTTT; cdr3_aa: CASSRKGNQPQHF
cdr3_length: 16; d_call: TRBD1; j_call: TRBJ1-3; v_call: TRBV18; cdr3_nt: TGTGCCAGCTCTCCGCTCGGACAGGGTGTGGGAAACACCATATATTTT; cdr3_aa: CASSPLGQGVGNTIYF